The rows below give T cell receptor beta chains drawn from one sample of a study of CXCR3-negative and CXCR3-positive naive CD8 T cells. For each CDR3 protein, TCRdb gives one entry from its re-call of the 5' RACE reads, without DNA. The sample holds more than 80,000 distinct CDR3 sequences. Material: naive CXCR3+ CD8+ T cells from blood. The receptors shown here come from a human donor in good health. Some clones in this sample may be carry-over from other donors' samples. CDR3s include the opening cysteine and the closing phenylalanine or tryptophan.

v_call: TRBV25-1
j_call: TRBJ1-5
cdr3_aa: CASSERGQPQHF

v_call: TRBV6-2/TRBV6-3
j_call: TRBJ2-7
cdr3_aa: CASSYSWSGYEQYF

v_call: TRBV20-1
j_call: TRBJ1-2
cdr3_aa: CSARTGGNYGYTF

v_call: TRBV7-9
j_call: TRBJ2-7
cdr3_aa: CASSFSSIYEQYF

v_call: TRBV15
j_call: TRBJ1-2
cdr3_aa: CATSMTENNYGYTF

v_call: TRBV7-2
j_call: TRBJ1-1
cdr3_aa: CASSLEYTEAFF

v_call: TRBV27
j_call: TRBJ2-7
cdr3_aa: CATRDSAVHEQYF

v_call: TRBV7-9
j_call: TRBJ2-7
cdr3_aa: CATRHLYEQYF

v_call: TRBV11-3
j_call: TRBJ2-2
cdr3_aa: CASSRRGGTGELFF

v_call: TRBV7-9
j_call: TRBJ1-1
cdr3_aa: CASSSGQGSAEAFF

v_call: TRBV5-1
j_call: TRBJ2-7
cdr3_aa: CASSLEWQAYEQYF

v_call: TRBV13
j_call: TRBJ2-7
cdr3_aa: CASSLDSEGHEQYF

v_call: TRBV7-6
j_call: TRBJ1-1
cdr3_aa: CALLRPGALNTEAFF

v_call: TRBV19
j_call: TRBJ2-7
cdr3_aa: CARSGSLEQYF

v_call: TRBV5-1
j_call: TRBJ2-1
cdr3_aa: CASSYPTEDSPRAYSSSAQFF

v_call: TRBV7-8
j_call: TRBJ2-5
cdr3_aa: CASTLSLEETQYF

v_call: TRBV9
j_call: TRBJ2-5
cdr3_aa: CASSVGGEETQYF

v_call: TRBV20-1
j_call: TRBJ2-1
cdr3_aa: CSARGNRASSYNEQFF

v_call: TRBV20-1
j_call: TRBJ1-1
cdr3_aa: CSALTRNTEAFF

v_call: TRBV29-1
j_call: TRBJ2-1
cdr3_aa: CSGLERGNEQFF

v_call: TRBV19
j_call: TRBJ2-4
cdr3_aa: CASSIDPGTAKNIQYF

v_call: TRBV5-1
j_call: TRBJ1-2
cdr3_aa: CASSLGTGEYGYTF

v_call: TRBV10-3
j_call: TRBJ2-5
cdr3_aa: CAISESGGLETQYF

v_call: TRBV7-9
j_call: TRBJ2-7
cdr3_aa: CASSPDGYEQYF